This is a list of T cell receptor beta chains from one sample in a study of preoperative IRX-2 immunotherapy in early breast cancer. TCRdb's copy holds only in-frame clones and misses some; the assay was immunoSEQ multiplex PCR. Here the sample spans roughly 45,000 clones, 85% to 95% being singletons. This material consisted of tumor tissue, taken after IRX-2 immunotherapy. The receptors originated from a human donor with breast cancer. The CDR3 runs from the conserved cysteine through the conserved F or W. D genes are given only for firm matches. For some rows the clone size is stated as once, few or many, or as a class when expanded; others skip it.

d_call	v_call	clone_size	j_call	cdr3_aa	cdr3_nt
TRBD1	TRBV28	-	TRBJ2-7	CASSSRQGAAYEQYF	TGTGCCAGCAGTTCCCGACAGGGGGCGGCCTACGAGCAGTACTTC
TRBD1	TRBV19	-	TRBJ1-1	CASSRDRDTEAFF	TGTGCCAGTAGTAGGGACAGAGACACTGAAGCTTTCTTT
TRBD1	TRBV7-6	-	TRBJ2-7	CASSLVLQGSEQYF	TGTGCCAGCAGCTTAGTACTACAGGGGAGCGAGCAGTACTTC
-	TRBV6-1	-	TRBJ1-2	CASSVQDNYGYTF	TGTGCCAGCAGTGTCCAGGACAACTATGGCTACACCTTC
-	TRBV29-1	once	TRBJ2-3	CSTSRDPRSDTQYF	TGCAGCACCAGCAGGGACCCCCGGTCAGATACGCAGTATTTT
-	TRBV5-6	-	TRBJ1-4	CASSFSPSDSSGLFF	TGTGCCAGCAGCTTTAGTCCATCCGACAGCAGCGGTCTGTTTTTT
-	TRBV6-5	-	TRBJ2-7	CASHGVSYEQYF	TGTGCCAGCCACGGGGTATCCTACGAGCAGTACTTC
TRBD2	TRBV5-4	-	TRBJ2-5	CASSLERTSGALETQYF	TGTGCCAGCAGCTTAGAGAGGACTAGCGGGGCTTTAGAGACCCAGTACTTC
-	TRBV5-1	-	TRBJ2-6	CASSSSTFSGANVLTF	TGCGCCAGCAGCTCAAGTACCTTCTCTGGGGCCAACGTCCTGACTTTC
TRBD2	TRBV4-2	-	TRBJ2-7	CASSQRAGERGTSYEQYF	TGTGCCAGCAGCCAAAGGGCGGGTGAGCGGGGGACTTCCTACGAGCAGTACTTC
-	TRBV2	-	TRBJ1-3	CASSEATGNTIYF	TGTGCCAGCAGTGAGGCGACTGGAAACACCATATATTTT
-	TRBV7-6	once	TRBJ1-4	CASSADTFGSEKLFF	TGTGCCAGCAGCGCCGACACCTTTGGGTCTGAAAAACTGTTTTTT
-	TRBV11-2	-	TRBJ1-3	CASSLGGSGNTIYF	TGTGCCAGCAGCTTAGGCGGCTCTGGAAACACCATATATTTT
TRBD1	TRBV18	-	TRBJ2-1	CASSPRDRTYNEQFF	TGTGCCAGCTCACCACGGGACAGAACCTACAATGAGCAGTTCTTC
-	TRBV6-5	-	TRBJ1-6	CASSYGGDLPLHF	TGTGCCAGCAGTTACGGTGGAGATCTACCCCTCCACTTT
TRBD2	TRBV4-2	-	TRBJ2-7	CASSHAGTSGGFYEQYF	TGTGCCAGCAGCCACGCAGGGACTAGCGGAGGATTCTACGAGCAGTACTTC
-	TRBV5-4	-	TRBJ1-2	CASSLPIWGVYGYTF	TGTGCCAGCAGCTTGCCCATTTGGGGGGTCTATGGCTACACCTTC
-	TRBV7-2	-	TRBJ2-2	CASSLARLTGELFF	TGTGCCAGCAGCTTAGCACGGCTTACCGGGGAGCTGTTTTTT
-	TRBV7-6	-	TRBJ2-7	CASSLGGGRALGEQYF	TGTGCCAGCAGCTTAGGGGGTGGTAGGGCTCTCGGGGAGCAGTACTTC
-	TRBV4-2	once	TRBJ1-1	CASSQEPQGGLNTEAFF	TGTGCCAGCAGCCAAGAACCTCAGGGAGGACTGAACACTGAAGCTTTCTTT
-	TRBV5-6	-	TRBJ2-1	CASSLVINEQFF	TGTGCCAGCAGCTTGGTGATTAATGAGCAGTTCTTC
-	TRBV11-2	-	TRBJ2-7	CASSLGATSSYEQYF	TGTGCCAGCAGCTTGGGCGCTACATCATCCTACGAGCAGTACTTC
-	TRBV4-3	-	TRBJ2-1	CASSQESNYNEQFF	TGCGCCAGCAGCCAAGAATCCAATTACAATGAGCAGTTCTTC
TRBD1	TRBV5-6	-	TRBJ1-1	CASSRDRGLETEAFF	TGTGCCAGCAGCCGGGACAGGGGGCTTGAGACTGAAGCTTTCTTT
-	TRBV7-2	few	TRBJ1-6	CASSFRPWGYNSPLHF	TGTGCCAGCAGCTTTAGACCCTGGGGGTATAATTCACCCCTCCACTTT
-	TRBV7-9	-	TRBJ1-3	CASSHSGGTQTGGF	TGTGCCAGCAGCCACTCCGGGGGAACACAGACAGGTGGTTTT
-	TRBV19	-	TRBJ1-5	CASSIEDNDQPQHF	TGTGCCAGTAGTATTGAGGATAACGATCAGCCCCAGCATTTT
TRBD1	TRBV7-9	-	TRBJ1-3	CASSLSRDRDNTIYF	TGTGCCAGCAGCTTAAGTCGAGACAGGGATAACACCATATATTTT
-	TRBV27	-	TRBJ1-1	CASSLSRFTEAFF	TGTGCCAGCAGTTTATCCCGTTTCACTGAAGCTTTCTTT
-	TRBV12-2	-	TRBJ2-3	CASRDTIPGPTDTQYF	TGTGCAAGTCGCGATACGATCCCGGGGCCGACAGATACGCAGTATTTT
-	TRBV18	-	TRBJ2-5	CASSPRETQYF	TGTGCCAGCTCACCACGGGAGACCCAGTACTTC
-	TRBV7-3	-	TRBJ2-4	CASSSRGDIQYF	TGTGCCAGCAGCTCGCGAGGGGACATTCAGTACTTC
-	TRBV5-1	-	TRBJ1-2	CASSSSGGYTF	TGCGCCAGCAGCTCCTCGGGCGGCTACACCTTC
-	TRBV14	-	TRBJ1-2	CASSQGIRSYYGYTF	TGTGCCAGCAGCCAAGGGATAAGGTCCTACTATGGCTACACCTTC
TRBD2	TRBV7-2	-	TRBJ2-4	CASSSGLAGGGRNIQYF	TGTGCCAGCAGCTCCGGACTAGCGGGGGGGGGTAGAAACATTCAGTACTTC
-	TRBV5-6	-	TRBJ2-5	CASSPIRRGLRETQYF	TGTGCCAGCAGCCCTATTAGGCGGGGGCTACGGGAGACCCAGTACTTC
TRBD2	TRBV11-3	once	TRBJ2-2	CASSPRTSGRNTGELFF	TGTGCCAGCAGCCCTCGGACTAGCGGTAGGAACACCGGGGAGCTGTTTTTT
-	TRBV2	once	TRBJ2-1	CASSDEAVNYNEQFF	TGTGCCAGCAGTGACGAGGCGGTGAACTACAATGAGCAGTTCTTC
-	TRBV9	few	TRBJ1-1	CASSPRDRNTEAFF	TGTGCCAGCAGCCCAAGGGACCGGAACACTGAAGCTTTCTTT
-	TRBV7-3	-	TRBJ2-5	CASSEQGRETQYF	TGTGCCAGCAGCGAACAGGGCCGCGAGACCCAGTACTTC
TRBD2	TRBV5-1	-	TRBJ2-5	CASSSLLAGRGTQYF	TGCGCCAGCAGCTCCCTTCTAGCGGGAAGGGGGACCCAGTACTTC
TRBD2	TRBV7-9	-	TRBJ2-1	CASSPGLAGGTSSYNEQFF	TGTGCCAGCAGCCCAGGACTAGCGGGAGGAACAAGCTCCTACAATGAGCAGTTCTTC
-	TRBV6-5	-	TRBJ1-4	CASNSGNEKLFF	TGTGCCAGCAATTCTGGTAATGAAAAACTGTTTTTT
TRBD1	TRBV11-3	-	TRBJ2-3	CASSQRGPESTDTQYF	TGTGCCAGCAGCCAGAGGGGGCCGGAAAGCACAGATACGCAGTATTTT
TRBD1	TRBV27	-	TRBJ2-7	CASSSPSLQGNEQYF	TGTGCCAGCAGTAGTCCTTCTCTACAGGGGAATGAGCAGTACTTC
-	TRBV21-1	-	TRBJ1-1	CASSKGHGNTEAFF	TGTGCCAGCAGCAAAGGACACGGTAACACTGAAGCTTTCTTT
TRBD1	TRBV4-1	-	TRBJ2-7	CASSQRGQGPYEQYF	TGCGCCAGCAGCCAGAGGGGACAGGGCCCTTACGAGCAGTACTTC